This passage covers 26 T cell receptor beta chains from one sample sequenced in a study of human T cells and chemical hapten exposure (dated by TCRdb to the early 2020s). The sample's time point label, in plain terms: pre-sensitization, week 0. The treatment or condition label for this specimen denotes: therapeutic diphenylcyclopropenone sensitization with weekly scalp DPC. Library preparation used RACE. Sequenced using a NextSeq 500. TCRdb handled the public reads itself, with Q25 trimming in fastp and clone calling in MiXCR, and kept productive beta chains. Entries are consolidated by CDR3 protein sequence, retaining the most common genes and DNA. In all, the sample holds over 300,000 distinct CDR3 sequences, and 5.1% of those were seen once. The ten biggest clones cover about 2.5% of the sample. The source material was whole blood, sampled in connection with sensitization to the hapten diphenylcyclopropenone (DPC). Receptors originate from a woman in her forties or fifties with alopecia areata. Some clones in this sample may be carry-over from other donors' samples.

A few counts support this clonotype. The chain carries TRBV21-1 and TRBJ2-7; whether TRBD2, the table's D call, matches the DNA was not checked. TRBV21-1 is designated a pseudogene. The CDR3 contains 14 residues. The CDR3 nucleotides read TGTGCCAGCAGCCCCGAGGGAGGGACCTACGAGCAGTACTTC. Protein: CASSPEGGTYEQYF.

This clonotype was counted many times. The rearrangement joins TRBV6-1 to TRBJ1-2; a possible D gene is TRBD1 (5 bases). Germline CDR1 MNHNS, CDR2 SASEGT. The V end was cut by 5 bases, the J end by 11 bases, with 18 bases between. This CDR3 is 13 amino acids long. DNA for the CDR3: TGTGCCAGCAGTCGGGACCTTGACTGGAAGTACACCTTC. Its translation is CASSRDLDWKYTF.

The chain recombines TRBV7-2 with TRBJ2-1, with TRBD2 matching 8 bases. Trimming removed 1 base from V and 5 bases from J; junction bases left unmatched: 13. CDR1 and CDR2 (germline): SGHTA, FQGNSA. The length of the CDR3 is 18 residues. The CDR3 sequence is CASSLGGFSGSYHNEQFF. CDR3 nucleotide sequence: TGTGCCAGCAGCTTAGGAGGTTTCAGCGGGAGTTACCACAATGAGCAGTTCTTC.

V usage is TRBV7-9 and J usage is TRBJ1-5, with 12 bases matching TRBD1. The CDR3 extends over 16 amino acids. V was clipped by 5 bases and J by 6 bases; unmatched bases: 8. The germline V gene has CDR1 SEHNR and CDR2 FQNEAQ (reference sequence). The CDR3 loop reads CASSPAGTGGLQPQHF. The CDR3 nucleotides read TGTGCCAGCAGCCCCGCCGGGACAGGGGGCCTTCAGCCCCAGCATTTT.

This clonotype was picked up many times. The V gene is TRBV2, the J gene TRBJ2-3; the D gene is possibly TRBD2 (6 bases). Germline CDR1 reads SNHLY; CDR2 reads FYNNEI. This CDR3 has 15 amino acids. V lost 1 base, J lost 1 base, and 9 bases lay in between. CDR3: CASSEGLARTDTQYF. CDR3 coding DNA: TGTGCCAGCAGTGAAGGGCTAGCGCGCACAGATACGCAGTATTTT.

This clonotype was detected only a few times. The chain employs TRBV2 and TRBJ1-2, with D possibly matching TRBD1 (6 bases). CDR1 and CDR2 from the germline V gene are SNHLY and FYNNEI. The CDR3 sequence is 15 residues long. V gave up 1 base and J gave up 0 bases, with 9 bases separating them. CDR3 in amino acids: CASSEGQEANYGYTF. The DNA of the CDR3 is TGTGCCAGCAGTGAAGGACAGGAAGCTAACTATGGCTACACCTTC. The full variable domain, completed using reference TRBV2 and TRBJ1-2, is EPEVTQTPSHQVTQMGQEVILRCVPISNHLYFYWYRQILGQKVEFLVSFYNNEISEKSEIFDDQFSVERPDGSNFTLKIRSTKLEDSAMYFCASSEGQEANYGYTFGSGTRLTVV.

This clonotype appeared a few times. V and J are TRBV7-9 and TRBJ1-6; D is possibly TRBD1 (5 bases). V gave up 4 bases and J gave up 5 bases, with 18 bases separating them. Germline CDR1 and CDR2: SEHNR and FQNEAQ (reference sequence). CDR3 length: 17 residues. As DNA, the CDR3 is TGTGCCAGCAGCTCCTTTTTTGGGGGTGTAGATAATTCACCCCTCCACTTT. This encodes CASSSFFGGVDNSPLHF.

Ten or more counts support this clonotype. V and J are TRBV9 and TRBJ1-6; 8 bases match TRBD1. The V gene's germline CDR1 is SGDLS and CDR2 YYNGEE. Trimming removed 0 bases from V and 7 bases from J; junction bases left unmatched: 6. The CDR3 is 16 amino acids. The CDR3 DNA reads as TGTGCCAGCAGCGTAGAAGGGACAGGTGGGAATTCACCCCTCCACTTT. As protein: CASSVEGTGGNSPLHF.

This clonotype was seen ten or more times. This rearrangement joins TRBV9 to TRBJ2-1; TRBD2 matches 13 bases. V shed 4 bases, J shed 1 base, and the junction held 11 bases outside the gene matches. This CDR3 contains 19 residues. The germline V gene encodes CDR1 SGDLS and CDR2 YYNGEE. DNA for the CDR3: TGTGCCAGCAGCACCTCCTTACTAGCGGGGGGGTCGTCCTACAATGAGCAGTTCTTC. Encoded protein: CASSTSLLAGGSSYNEQFF.

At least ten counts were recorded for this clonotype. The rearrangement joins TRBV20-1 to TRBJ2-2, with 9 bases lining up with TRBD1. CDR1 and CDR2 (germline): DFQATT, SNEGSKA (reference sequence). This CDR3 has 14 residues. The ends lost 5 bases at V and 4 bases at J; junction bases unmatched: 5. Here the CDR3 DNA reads TGCAGTGCTCTTACAGGGGGCAGCACCGGGGAGCTGTTTTTT. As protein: CSALTGGSTGELFF.

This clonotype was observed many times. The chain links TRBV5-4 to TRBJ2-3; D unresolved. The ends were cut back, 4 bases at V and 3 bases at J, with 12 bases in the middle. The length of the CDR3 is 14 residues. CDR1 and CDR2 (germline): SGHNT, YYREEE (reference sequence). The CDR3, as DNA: TGTGCCAGCAGCCCAGGCCACCCGACAGATACGCAGTATTTT. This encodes CASSPGHPTDTQYF. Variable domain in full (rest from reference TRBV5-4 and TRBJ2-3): ETGVTQSPTHLIKTRGQQVTLRCSSQSGHNTVSWYQQALGQGPQFIFQYYREEENGRGNFPPRFSGLQFPNYSSELNVNALELDDSALYLCASSPGHPTDTQYFGPGTRLTVL.

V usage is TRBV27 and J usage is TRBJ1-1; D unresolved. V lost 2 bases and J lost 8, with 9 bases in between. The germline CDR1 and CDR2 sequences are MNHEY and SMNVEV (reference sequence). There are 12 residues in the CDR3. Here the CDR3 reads CASSLRGREAFF. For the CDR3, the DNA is TGTGCCAGCAGTTTAAGAGGGAGGGAAGCTTTCTTT.

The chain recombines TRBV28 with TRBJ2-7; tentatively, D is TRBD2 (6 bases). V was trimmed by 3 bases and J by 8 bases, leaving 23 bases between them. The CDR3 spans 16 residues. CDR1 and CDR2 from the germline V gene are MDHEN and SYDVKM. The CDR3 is CASSFGWSGGATKQYF. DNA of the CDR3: TGTGCCAGCAGTTTCGGCTGGTCAGGAGGGGCTACGAAGCAGTACTTC.

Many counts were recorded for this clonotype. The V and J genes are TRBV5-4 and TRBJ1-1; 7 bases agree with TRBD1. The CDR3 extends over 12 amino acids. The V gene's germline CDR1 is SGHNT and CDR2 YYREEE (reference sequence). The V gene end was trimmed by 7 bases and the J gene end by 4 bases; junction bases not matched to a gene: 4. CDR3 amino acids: CASQAGGTEAFF. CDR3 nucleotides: TGTGCCAGCCAAGCAGGGGGCACTGAAGCTTTCTTT.

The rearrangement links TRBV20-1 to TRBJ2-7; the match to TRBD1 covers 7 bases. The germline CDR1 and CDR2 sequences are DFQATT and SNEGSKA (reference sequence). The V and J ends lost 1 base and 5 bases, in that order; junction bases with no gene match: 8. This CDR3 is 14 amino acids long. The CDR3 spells CSARGRRDRDEQYF. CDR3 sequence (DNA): TGCAGTGCTAGAGGGCGCCGGGACAGAGACGAGCAGTACTTC.

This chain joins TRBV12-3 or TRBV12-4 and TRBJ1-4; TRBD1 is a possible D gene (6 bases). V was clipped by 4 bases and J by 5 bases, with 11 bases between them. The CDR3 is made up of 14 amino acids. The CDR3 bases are TGTGCCAGCAGTTCGACCGGGACAAATGAAAAACTGTTTTTT. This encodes CASSSTGTNEKLFF.

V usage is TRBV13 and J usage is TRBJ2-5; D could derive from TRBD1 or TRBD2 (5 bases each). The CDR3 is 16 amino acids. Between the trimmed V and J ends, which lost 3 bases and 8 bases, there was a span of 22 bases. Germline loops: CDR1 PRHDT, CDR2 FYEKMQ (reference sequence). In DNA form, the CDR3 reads TGTGCCAGCAGCTTGGGAGAATGGGGCCTCCATGGAACCCAGTACTTC. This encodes CASSLGEWGLHGTQYF.

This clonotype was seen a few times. The CDR3 bases are TGCGCCAGCAGCCAAGATAATGGTCAGCCCCAGCATTTT. It yields the protein CASSQDNGQPQHF. The V and J genes are TRBV4-1 and TRBJ1-5; D is ambiguous. Germline V gene data show CDR1 as MGHRA and CDR2 as YSYEKL. This CDR3 has 13 amino acids. Trimming removed 0 bases from V and 6 bases from J, with 6 bases in between.

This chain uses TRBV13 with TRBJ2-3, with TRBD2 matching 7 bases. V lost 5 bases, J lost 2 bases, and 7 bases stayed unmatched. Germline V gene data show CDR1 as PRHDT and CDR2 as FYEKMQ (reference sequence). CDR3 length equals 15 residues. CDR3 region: CASSPGEGLTDTQYF. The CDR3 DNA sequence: TGTGCCAGCAGCCCGGGGGAGGGGCTCACAGATACGCAGTATTTT.

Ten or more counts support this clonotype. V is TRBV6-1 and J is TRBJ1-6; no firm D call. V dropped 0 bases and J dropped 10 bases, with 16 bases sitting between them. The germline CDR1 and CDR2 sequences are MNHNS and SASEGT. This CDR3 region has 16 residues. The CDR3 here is CASSEASTGWSSPLHF. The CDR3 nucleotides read TGTGCCAGCAGTGAAGCGTCCACGGGTTGGAGCTCACCCCTCCACTTT.

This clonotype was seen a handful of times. The chain's CDR3 is CASSLAGGYSYEQYF. The CDR3 DNA follows: TGTGCCAGCAGCTTAGCGGGGGGTTACTCCTACGAGCAGTACTTC. The chain is built from TRBV13 and TRBJ2-7; 7 nucleotides align to TRBD2. Trimming at V came to 1 base and at J to 0 bases, leaving 3 bases not matched to a gene. Germline lookup yields CDR1 PRHDT and CDR2 FYEKMQ (reference sequence). The CDR3 is 15 residues long. Filled out from reference TRBV13 and TRBJ2-7, the complete variable domain reads AAGVIQSPRHLIKEKRETATLKCYPIPRHDTVYWYQQGPGQDPQFLISFYEKMQSDKGSIPDRFSAQQFSDYHSELNMSSLELGDSALYFCASSLAGGYSYEQYFGPGTRLTVT.

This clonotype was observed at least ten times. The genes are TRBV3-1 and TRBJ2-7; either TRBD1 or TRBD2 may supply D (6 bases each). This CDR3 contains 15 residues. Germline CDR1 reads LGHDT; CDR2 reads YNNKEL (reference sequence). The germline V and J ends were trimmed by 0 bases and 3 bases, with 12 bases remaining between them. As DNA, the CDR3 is TGTGCCAGCAGCCAAGAACAGGGAGGATTCTACGAGCAGTACTTC. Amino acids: CASSQEQGGFYEQYF.

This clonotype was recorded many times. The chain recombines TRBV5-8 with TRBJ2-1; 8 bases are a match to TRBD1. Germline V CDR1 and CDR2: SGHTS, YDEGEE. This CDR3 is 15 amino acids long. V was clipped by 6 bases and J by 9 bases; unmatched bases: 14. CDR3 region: CASTRQGAQVAEQFF. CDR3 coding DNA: TGTGCCAGCACCCGGCAGGGGGCGCAGGTAGCTGAGCAGTTCTTC. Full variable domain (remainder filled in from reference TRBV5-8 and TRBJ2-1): EAGVTQSPTHLIKTRGQQATLRCSPISGHTSVYWYQQALGLGLQFLLWYDEGEERNRGNFPPRFSGRQFPNYSSELNVNALELEDSALYLCASTRQGAQVAEQFFGPGTRLTVL.

For the CDR3, the DNA is TGTGCCAGCAGTGATTTCGGTCAGTTTCAAGAGACCCAGTACTTC. This codes for CASSDFGQFQETQYF. The J gene is TRBJ2-5, the V gene TRBV6-1; D not resolved. Germline loops: CDR1 MNHNS, CDR2 SASEGT. V lost 3 bases and J 2 bases, leaving 13 bases between the germline ends. CDR3 length: 15 amino acids.

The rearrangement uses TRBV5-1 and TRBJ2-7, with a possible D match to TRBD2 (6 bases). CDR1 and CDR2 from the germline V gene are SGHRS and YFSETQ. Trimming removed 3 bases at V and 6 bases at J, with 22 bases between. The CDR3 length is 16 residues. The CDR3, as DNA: TGCGCCAGCAGCTCGCTCCTAGCGAAGGGAGGTGCCGAGCAGTACTTC. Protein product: CASSSLLAKGGAEQYF.

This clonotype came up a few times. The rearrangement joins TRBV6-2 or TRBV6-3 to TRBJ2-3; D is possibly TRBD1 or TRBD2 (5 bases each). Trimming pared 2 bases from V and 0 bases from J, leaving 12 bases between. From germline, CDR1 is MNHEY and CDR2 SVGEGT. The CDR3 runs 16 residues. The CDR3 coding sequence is TGTGCCAGCAGTTACCGGGGCTTTACTAGCACAGATACGCAGTATTTT. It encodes CASSYRGFTSTDTQYF.